This is a list of T cell receptor beta chains from one sample in a study of cytomegalovirus exposure and HLA in healthy donors. Sequencing used immunoSEQ multiplex PCR; TCRdb keeps in-frame clones, though not all of them. The top ten hold about a sixth of the sample, which has about 200,000 clones, roughly 80% seen once. Sample: PBMCs. These receptors were obtained from a middle-aged man in good health and CMV-seronegative. Each CDR3 is given with its conserved first and last residue. The D gene is left open where the match is weak. Part of the rows lack a size; the others show once, few, many or a class for expanded clones.

J gene: TRBJ1-2; V gene: TRBV18; D gene: -; clone size: -; CDR3 DNA: TGTGCCAGCTCACCGCCCGACATTCGTTATGGCTACACCTTC; CDR3 protein: CASSPPDIRYGYTF
J gene: TRBJ1-5; V gene: TRBV29-1; D gene: -; clone size: -; CDR3 DNA: TGCAGCGTCGCCACGGGACTCACTAGCAATCAGCCCCAGCATTTT; CDR3 protein: CSVATGLTSNQPQHF
J gene: TRBJ1-4; V gene: TRBV5-1; D gene: TRBD1; clone size: -; CDR3 DNA: TGCGCCAGCAGGGCACTTCCGGGACAGGGACGGGTTGGTGAAAAACTGTTTTTT; CDR3 protein: CASRALPGQGRVGEKLFF
J gene: TRBJ2-1; V gene: TRBV11-3; D gene: TRBD2; clone size: -; CDR3 DNA: TGTGCCAGCAGCTTGGGGACTAGCCTCAGGGATGAGCAGTTCTTC; CDR3 protein: CASSLGTSLRDEQFF
J gene: TRBJ1-1; V gene: TRBV19; D gene: -; clone size: -; CDR3 DNA: TGTGCCAGTAGAGACAGGTCCGAGAGCACTGAAGCTTTCTTT; CDR3 protein: CASRDRSESTEAFF
J gene: TRBJ1-4; V gene: TRBV5-1; D gene: -; clone size: -; CDR3 DNA: TGCGCCAGCAGCTTGGCAGGGGATGAAAAACTGTTTTTT; CDR3 protein: CASSLAGDEKLFF
J gene: TRBJ2-1; V gene: TRBV29-1; D gene: TRBD1; clone size: -; CDR3 DNA: TGCAGCGTCGGAGATAGGGACAGGGGGCTCCGGGGGCAGTTCTTC; CDR3 protein: CSVGDRDRGLRGQFF
J gene: TRBJ2-7; V gene: TRBV18; D gene: TRBD1; clone size: -; CDR3 DNA: TGTGCCAGCTCACCGAGAGGACAGGGGGCTCCCGGCGAGCAGTACTTC; CDR3 protein: CASSPRGQGAPGEQYF
J gene: TRBJ2-1; V gene: TRBV5-1; D gene: -; clone size: -; CDR3 DNA: TGCGCCAGCAGCCTTCGACAGGACCTAGGAGGTGAGCAGTTCTTC; CDR3 protein: CASSLRQDLGGEQFF
J gene: TRBJ2-6; V gene: TRBV6-9; D gene: -; clone size: -; CDR3 DNA: TGTGCCATAATATCACGGTTCCCTGGGGCCAACGTCCTGACTTTC; CDR3 protein: CAIISRFPGANVLTF
J gene: TRBJ1-2; V gene: TRBV7-9; D gene: -; clone size: few; CDR3 DNA: TGTGCCAGCAGCCCGTATACGAGACAGGCCTCGGGTGGCTACACCTTC; CDR3 protein: CASSPYTRQASGGYTF
J gene: TRBJ2-1; V gene: TRBV5-1; D gene: TRBD2; clone size: -; CDR3 DNA: TGCGCCAGCAGCTTGGAGAGCGGGGCTGGTTTCAATGAGCAGTTCTTC; CDR3 protein: CASSLESGAGFNEQFF
J gene: TRBJ2-3; V gene: TRBV14; D gene: TRBD2; clone size: -; CDR3 DNA: TGTGCCAGCAGCCAAGATCCGGGAGGAGATACGCAGTATTTT; CDR3 protein: CASSQDPGGDTQYF
J gene: TRBJ1-5; V gene: TRBV5-1; D gene: TRBD1; clone size: -; CDR3 DNA: TGCGCCAGCAGCCTCAGGGGGCGGGATAGCAATCAGCCCCAGCATTTT; CDR3 protein: CASSLRGRDSNQPQHF